This T cell receptor beta chain is drawn from a study of blood T cell repertoires in COVID-19. This clone has only one observation. V was clipped by 1 base and J by 3 bases, with 10 bases between them. The CDR3 is made up of 14 amino acids. Germline CDR1 and CDR2: GTSNPN and SVGIG (reference sequence). TCRdb's table, derived via immunoSEQ multiplex PCR, lists solely in-frame clones and lacks some. The table includes roughly 400,000 clones, about 90% detected once. Cohort allocation depended upon clinical history that participants reported. Among Cohort 3 donors, those recovered had two negative PCRs, clearance, or symptom resolution.

The chain recombines TRBV30 with TRBJ1-5; D gene ambiguous. The TCR originated in a man between 18 and 35 years old who had recovered from COVID-19. The sequenced sample consisted of PBMCs or T cells enriched from blood (not recorded which). In DNA, the CDR3 is TGTGCCTGGAGTGCAACGGGGTTCAATCAGCCCCAGCATTTT. It translates to CAWSATGFNQPQHF.